Below are 14 T cell receptor beta chains sequenced from a single sample in a study of cytomegalovirus exposure and HLA in healthy donors. Amplification used 60 Vbeta primers and 13 Jbeta primers. TCRdb's table, derived via immunoSEQ multiplex PCR, lists solely in-frame clones and lacks some. The sample holds under 150,000 clones; about four fifths are singletons and the top ten take roughly 3%. Sequenced material: PBMCs. The receptors come from a male donor in good health and CMV-seronegative.

This chain connects TRBV5-6 to TRBJ2-3; perhaps TRBD1 as D (6 bases). The CDR3 contains 16 residues. Germline loops: CDR1 SGHDT, CDR2 YYEEEE. The V end lost 3 bases, the J end lost 2 bases, and 16 bases lay between the germline ends. The CDR3 nucleotides are TGTGCCAGCAGCTCCACAGGGAAGAGCGCCACAGATACGCAGTATTTT. Translation gives CASSSTGKSATDTQYF.

The chain joins TRBV9 to TRBJ1-6; perhaps TRBD1 as D (5 bases). Germline V gives CDR1 SGDLS, CDR2 YYNGEE. Trimming removed 2 bases at V and 8 bases at J, with 8 bases between. The CDR3 spans 13 residues. The CDR3 reads CASSVSRDSPLHF. For the CDR3, the DNA is TGTGCCAGCAGCGTTAGCAGGGATTCACCCCTCCACTTT.

The chain recombines TRBV9 with TRBJ1-2, with D hard to call. The ends were cut back, 4 bases at V and 4 bases at J, with 17 bases in the middle. This CDR3 has 15 amino acids. Germline V gene sequence: CDR1 SGDLS, CDR2 YYNGEE. The CDR3 DNA sequence: TGTGCCAGCAGCTATTCGTTAGTAGGGAGCTATGGCTACACCTTC. It yields the protein CASSYSLVGSYGYTF.

The chain links TRBV5-4 to TRBJ1-2, with D maybe TRBD1 (5 bases). The CDR3 runs to 14 residues. Trimming shortened V by 0 bases and J by 5 bases, and 11 bases separated the two germline ends. Germline V lookup: CDR1 SGHNT, CDR2 YYREEE (reference sequence). The CDR3 coding sequence is TGTGCCAGCAGCTTGGTTCAGGGTAAATATGGCTACACCTTC. Translated, it gives CASSLVQGKYGYTF.

This clone showed up just once. The rearrangement uses TRBV2 and TRBJ2-7; no definite D call. The germline V gene has CDR1 SNHLY and CDR2 FYNNEI. V was shortened by 3 bases and J by 5 bases, with 11 bases between the two germline ends. The CDR3 is made up of 13 amino acids. Here the CDR3 DNA reads TGTGCCAGCAGTGATTTCGGTCGGGACGAGCAGTACTTC. It encodes CASSDFGRDEQYF.

The chain is built from TRBV5-1 and TRBJ2-7; D not resolved. Germline CDR1 reads SGHRS; CDR2 reads YFSETQ. This CDR3 spans 13 amino acids. Trimming took off 0 bases at V and 6 bases at J, with 10 bases between the two ends. The DNA of the CDR3 is TGCGCCAGCAGCTTGGTAGCCTTGGGCGAGCAGTACTTC. Protein sequence: CASSLVALGEQYF. Based on the CDR3 plus reference TRBV5-1 and TRBJ2-7, the full variable domain is KAGVTQTPRYLIKTRGQQVTLSCSPISGHRSVSWYQQTPGQGLQFLFEYFSETQRNKGNFPGRFSGRQFSNSRSEMNVSTLELGDSALYLCASSLVALGEQYFGPGTRLTVT.

V and J are TRBV10-3 and TRBJ1-5; TRBD1 agrees at 8 bases. The germline gives CDR1 ENHRY, CDR2 SYGVKD. J lost 6 bases, V lost 3 bases, and 19 bases had no gene match. This CDR3 spans 19 amino acids. DNA for the CDR3: TGTGCCATCAGTGATCCCCAACAGGGGGACGTTTTTCGTACTCAGCCCCAGCATTTT. It yields the protein CAISDPQQGDVFRTQPQHF.

V usage is TRBV7-8 and J usage is TRBJ2-5; TRBD2 matches 11 bases. The end of the DNA is better explained by TRBJ2-7, so the J call may be wrong. The length of the CDR3 is 14 residues. CDR1 SGHVS and CDR2 FQNEAQ come from the germline V gene. The CDR3 DNA follows: TGTGCCAGCAGCTCCCGGACTAGCGGGTACGAGCAGTACTTC. Its protein product is CASSSRTSGYEQYF.

The rearrangement joins TRBV29-1 to TRBJ2-5; tentatively, D is TRBD2 (5 bases). The CDR3 runs 12 residues. CDR1 and CDR2 from the germline V gene are SQVTM and ANQGSEA. The V end was cut by 7 bases, the J end by 2 bases, with 11 bases between. The CDR3 spells CSAGLSQETQYF. The CDR3 nucleotides are TGCAGCGCCGGACTGTCACAAGAGACCCAGTACTTC.

This clone has more than one count but fewer than ten. The V and J genes are TRBV4-1 and TRBJ1-2; maybe TRBD1 (6 bases). The V end was cut by 2 bases, the J end by 8 bases, with 9 bases between. The CDR3 totals 12 residues. Germline V gene lookup returns CDR1 MGHRA and CDR2 YSYEKL. CDR3 region: CASSQYRDGYTF. CDR3 bases: TGCGCCAGCAGCCAATACAGGGACGGCTACACCTTC.

This chain links TRBV4-2 with TRBJ1-2; D not resolved. The CDR3 totals 15 residues. The V end lost 0 bases, the J end lost 2 bases, and 10 bases lay between the germline ends. Germline V gives CDR1 LGHNA, CDR2 YNFKEQ. CDR3 sequence (DNA): TGTGCCAGCAGCCAAGAGGGAGGGAACAACTATGGCTACACCTTC. Amino acid sequence: CASSQEGGNNYGYTF.

The rearrangement links TRBV10-2 to TRBJ1-2; 7 bases agree with TRBD1. This CDR3 spans 14 amino acids. Germline assignment: CDR1 WSHSY and CDR2 SAAADI. Unmatched junction bases numbered 6, after V lost 6 bases and J lost 2 bases. The CDR3 bases are TGCGCCAGCAGCTCAGACAGGGACAACTATGGCTACACCTTC. Its protein product is CASSSDRDNYGYTF.

The V and J genes are TRBV30 and TRBJ2-3; D possibly corresponds to TRBD1 (5 bases). The V gene's germline CDR1 is GTSNPN and CDR2 SVGIG (reference sequence). V shed 4 bases and J shed 5 bases, with 7 bases lying between them. The CDR3 has 11 amino acids. The CDR3 region is CAWTDRDTQYF. CDR3 bases: TGTGCCTGGACCGACAGAGATACGCAGTATTTT.

The chain uses TRBV4-1 and TRBJ2-2, with 10 bases matching TRBD2. J was trimmed by 6 bases and V by 0 bases; bases with no gene match: 7. This CDR3 has 17 residues. In germline, CDR1 is MGHRA, CDR2 YSYEKL. The CDR3 DNA is TGCGCCAGCAGCCAAGATGGCCTAGCGGGAGAGTCCGGGGAGCTGTTTTTT. Protein sequence: CASSQDGLAGESGELFF.